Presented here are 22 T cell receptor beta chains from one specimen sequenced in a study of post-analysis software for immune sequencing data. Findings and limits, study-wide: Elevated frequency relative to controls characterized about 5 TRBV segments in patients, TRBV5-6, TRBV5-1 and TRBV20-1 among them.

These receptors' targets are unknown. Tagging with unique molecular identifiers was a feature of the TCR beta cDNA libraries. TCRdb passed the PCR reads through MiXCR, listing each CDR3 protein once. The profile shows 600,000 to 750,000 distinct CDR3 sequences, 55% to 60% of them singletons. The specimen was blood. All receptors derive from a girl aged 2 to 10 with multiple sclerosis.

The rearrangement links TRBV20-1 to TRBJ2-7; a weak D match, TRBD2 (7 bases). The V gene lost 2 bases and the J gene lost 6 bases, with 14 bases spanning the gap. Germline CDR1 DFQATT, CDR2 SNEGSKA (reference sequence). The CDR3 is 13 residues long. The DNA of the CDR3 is TGCAGTGCTAGACTGGGGGGGCTGGGCGAGCAGTACTTC. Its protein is CSARLGGLGEQYF.

Written as DNA, the CDR3 is TGCAGCGTTGGGACAGGGGGCGCGAATTCACCCCTCCACTTT. This encodes CSVGTGGANSPLHF. The V gene is TRBV29-1, the J gene TRBJ1-6; 11 bases are a match to TRBD1. Per germline, CDR1 SQVTM and CDR2 ANQGSEA. The CDR3 is 14 amino acids. J gave up 7 bases and V 4 bases, and 3 bases lay outside the gene matches.

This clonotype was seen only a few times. DNA of the CDR3: TGTGCCAGCAGCGCTGACAGGGATGAGCAGTTCTTC. Translating gives CASSADRDEQFF. The rearrangement joins TRBV7-9 to TRBJ2-1; 7 nucleotides match TRBD1. V trimming: 5 bases; J trimming: 8 bases; junction bases outside the gene matches: 3. This CDR3 region has 12 residues. Germline assignment: CDR1 SEHNR and CDR2 FQNEAQ (reference sequence).

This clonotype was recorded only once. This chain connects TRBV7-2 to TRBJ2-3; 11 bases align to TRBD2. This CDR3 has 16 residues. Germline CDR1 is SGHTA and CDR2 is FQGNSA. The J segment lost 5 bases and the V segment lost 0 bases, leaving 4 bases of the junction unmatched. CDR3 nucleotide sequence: TGTGCCAGCAGCTTAGCTAGCGGGAGGGCCAAAGATACGCAGTATTTT. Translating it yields CASSLASGRAKDTQYF.

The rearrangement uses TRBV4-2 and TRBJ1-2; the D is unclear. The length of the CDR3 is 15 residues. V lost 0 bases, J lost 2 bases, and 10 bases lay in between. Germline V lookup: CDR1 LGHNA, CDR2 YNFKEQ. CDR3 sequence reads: CASSQDLAQNYGYTF. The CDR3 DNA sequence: TGTGCCAGCAGCCAAGATCTTGCACAAAACTATGGCTACACCTTC.

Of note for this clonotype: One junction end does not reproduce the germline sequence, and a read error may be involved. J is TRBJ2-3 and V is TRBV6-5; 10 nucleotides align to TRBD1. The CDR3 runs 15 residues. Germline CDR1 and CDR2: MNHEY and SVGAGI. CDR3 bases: TGTGCCAGCAGTTTAGGGACAGGGGCCACAGATACGCGGTATTTT. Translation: CASSLGTGATDTRYF.

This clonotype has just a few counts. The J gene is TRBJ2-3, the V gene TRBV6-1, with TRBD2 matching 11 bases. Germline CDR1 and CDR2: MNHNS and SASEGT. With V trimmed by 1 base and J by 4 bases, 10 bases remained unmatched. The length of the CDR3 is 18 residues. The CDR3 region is CASSEGGWLAGGPDTQYF. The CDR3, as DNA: TGTGCCAGCAGTGAAGGAGGCTGGCTAGCGGGGGGCCCAGATACGCAGTATTTT.

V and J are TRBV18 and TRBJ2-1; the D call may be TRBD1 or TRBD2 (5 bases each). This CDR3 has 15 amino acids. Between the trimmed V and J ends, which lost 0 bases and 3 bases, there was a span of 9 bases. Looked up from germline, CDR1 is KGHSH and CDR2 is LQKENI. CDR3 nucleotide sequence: TGTGCCAGCTCACCACCGGGACGGGACTACAATGAGCAGTTCTTC. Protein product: CASSPPGRDYNEQFF.

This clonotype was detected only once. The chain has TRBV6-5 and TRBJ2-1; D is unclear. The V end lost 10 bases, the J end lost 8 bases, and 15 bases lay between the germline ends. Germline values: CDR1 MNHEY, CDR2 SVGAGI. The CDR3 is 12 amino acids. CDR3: CATHSSPHEQFF. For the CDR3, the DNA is TGTGCCACCCATTCGTCCCCCCATGAGCAGTTCTTC.

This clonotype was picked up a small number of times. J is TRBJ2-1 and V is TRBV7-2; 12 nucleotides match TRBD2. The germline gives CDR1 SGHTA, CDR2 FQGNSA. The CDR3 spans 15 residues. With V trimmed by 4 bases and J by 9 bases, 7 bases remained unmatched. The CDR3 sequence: CASSSGLAGSGEQFF. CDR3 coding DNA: TGTGCCAGCAGCTCCGGACTAGCGGGGTCGGGTGAGCAGTTCTTC.

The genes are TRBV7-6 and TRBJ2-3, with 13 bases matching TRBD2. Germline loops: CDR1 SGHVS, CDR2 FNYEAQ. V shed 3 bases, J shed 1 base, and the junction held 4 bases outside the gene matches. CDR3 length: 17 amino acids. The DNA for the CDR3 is TGTGCCAGCAGCTTGGGGACTAGCGGGGCACGCACAGATACGCAGTATTTT. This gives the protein CASSLGTSGARTDTQYF. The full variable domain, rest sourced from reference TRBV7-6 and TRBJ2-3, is GAGVSQSPRYKVTKRGQDVALRCDPISGHVSLYWYRQALGQGPEFLTYFNYEAQQDKSGLPNDRFSAERPEGSISTLTIQRTEQRDSAMYRCASSLGTSGARTDTQYFGPGTRLTVL.

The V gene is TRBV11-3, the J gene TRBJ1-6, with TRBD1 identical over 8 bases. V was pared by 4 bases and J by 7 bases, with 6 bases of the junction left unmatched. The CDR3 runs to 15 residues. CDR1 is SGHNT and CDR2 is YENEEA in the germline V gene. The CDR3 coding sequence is TGTGCCAGCAGCTACCGGGACAGGACCAATTCACCCCTCCACTTT. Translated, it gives CASSYRDRTNSPLHF.

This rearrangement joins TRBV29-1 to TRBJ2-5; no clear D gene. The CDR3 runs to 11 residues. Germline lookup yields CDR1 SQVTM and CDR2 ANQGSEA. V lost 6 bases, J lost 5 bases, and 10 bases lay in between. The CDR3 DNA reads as TGCAGCGTCCTGGGTGAGGAGACCCAGTACTTC. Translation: CSVLGEETQYF.

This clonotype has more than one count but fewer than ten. The CDR3 sequence is CASSPVGSYGYTF. The CDR3 DNA follows: TGTGCCAGCAGTCCTGTGGGGTCGTATGGCTACACCTTC. The chain combines TRBV6-2 or TRBV6-3 with TRBJ1-2; D is unresolved. Per germline, CDR1 MNHEY and CDR2 SVGEGT. V gave up 5 bases and J gave up 5 bases, with 12 bases separating them. The CDR3 totals 13 residues.

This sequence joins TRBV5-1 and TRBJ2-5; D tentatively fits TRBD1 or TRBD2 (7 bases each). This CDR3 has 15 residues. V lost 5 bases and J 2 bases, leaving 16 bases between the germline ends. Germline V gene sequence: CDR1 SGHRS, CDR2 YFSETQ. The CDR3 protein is CASSPGEGAQETQYF. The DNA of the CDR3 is TGCGCCAGCAGTCCAGGGGAGGGGGCACAAGAGACCCAGTACTTC.

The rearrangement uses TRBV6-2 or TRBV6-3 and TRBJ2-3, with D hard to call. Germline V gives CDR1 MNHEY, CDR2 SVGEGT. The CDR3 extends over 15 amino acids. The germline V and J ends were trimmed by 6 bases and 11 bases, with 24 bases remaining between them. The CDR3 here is CASSLRQRAFGRQYF. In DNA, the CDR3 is TGTGCCAGCAGCCTACGACAACGAGCCTTCGGCAGGCAGTATTTT.

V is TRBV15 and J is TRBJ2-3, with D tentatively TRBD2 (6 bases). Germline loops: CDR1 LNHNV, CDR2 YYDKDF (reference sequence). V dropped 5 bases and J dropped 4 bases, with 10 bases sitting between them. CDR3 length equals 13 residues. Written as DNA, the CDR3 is TGTGCCACCAGCGTCCCGGGGGCAGATACGCAGTATTTT. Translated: CATSVPGADTQYF.

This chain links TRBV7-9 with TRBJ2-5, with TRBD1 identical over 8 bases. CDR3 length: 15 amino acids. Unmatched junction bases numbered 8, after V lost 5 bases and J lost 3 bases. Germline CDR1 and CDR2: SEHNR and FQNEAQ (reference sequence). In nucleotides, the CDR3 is TGTGCCAGCAGCATGAGACAGGGGCGAGAAGAGACCCAGTACTTC. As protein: CASSMRQGREETQYF.

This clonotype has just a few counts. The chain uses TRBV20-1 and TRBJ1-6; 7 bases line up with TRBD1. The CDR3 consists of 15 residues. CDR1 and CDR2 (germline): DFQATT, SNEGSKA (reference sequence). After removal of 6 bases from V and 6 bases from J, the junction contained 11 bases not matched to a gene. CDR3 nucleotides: TGCAGTGCCCGCCTGCCGGGACAGCTTAATTCACCCCTCCACTTT. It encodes CSARLPGQLNSPLHF.

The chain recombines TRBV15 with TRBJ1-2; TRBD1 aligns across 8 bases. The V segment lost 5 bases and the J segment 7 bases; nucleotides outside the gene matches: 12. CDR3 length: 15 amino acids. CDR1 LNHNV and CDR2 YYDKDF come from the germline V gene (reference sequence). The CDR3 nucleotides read TGTGCCACCAGCGGGTGGACAGGGCGGGAGGCTGGCTACACCTTC. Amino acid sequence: CATSGWTGREAGYTF. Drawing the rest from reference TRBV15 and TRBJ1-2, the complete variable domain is DAMVIQNPRYQVTQFGKPVTLSCSQTLNHNVMYWYQQKSSQAPKLLFHYYDKDFNNEADTPDNFQSRRPNTSFCFLDIRSPGLGDTAMYLCATSGWTGREAGYTFGSGTRLTVV.

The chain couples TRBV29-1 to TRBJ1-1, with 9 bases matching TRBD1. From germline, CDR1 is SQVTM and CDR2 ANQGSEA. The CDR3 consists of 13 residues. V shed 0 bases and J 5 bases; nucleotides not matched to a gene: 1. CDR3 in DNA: TGCAGCGTTGAAGAACAGGGGGCTACTGAAGCTTTCTTT. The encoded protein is CSVEEQGATEAFF.

CDR3 sequence (DNA): TGTGCCACCAGGTTGGGTTTAGGATACGAGCAGTACTTC. Protein: CATRLGLGYEQYF. The chain carries TRBV10-3 and TRBJ2-7; D is undetermined. The CDR3 spans 13 residues. The V gene lost 10 bases and the J gene lost 4 bases, with 17 bases spanning the gap. CDR1 is ENHRY, CDR2 SYGVKD, per germline.